This T cell receptor beta chain was found in a study of OX40 agonist ivuxolimab in advanced cancers. The assay was immunoSEQ multiplex PCR, and TCRdb's table has in-frame clones only and misses some. The sample has about 110,000 clones; about nine tenths are singletons. V was trimmed by 3 bases and J by 2 bases, leaving 10 bases between them. The CDR3 covers 14 residues. Per the germline V gene, CDR1 is SEHNR and CDR2 is FQNEAQ (reference sequence). V and J are TRBV7-9 and TRBJ1-2; D perhaps matches TRBD1 (5 bases). The sequence was obtained from an adult with an advanced solid tumor such as melanoma, head and neck, liver or kidney cancer. Specimen: CD4+ or CD8+ T cells sorted from blood, collected in a trial of the OX40 agonist ivuxolimab. The CDR3 sequence is CASSLGQKNYGYTF. CDR3 nucleotide sequence: TGTGCCAGCAGCTTGGGGCAGAAAAACTATGGCTACACCTTC.